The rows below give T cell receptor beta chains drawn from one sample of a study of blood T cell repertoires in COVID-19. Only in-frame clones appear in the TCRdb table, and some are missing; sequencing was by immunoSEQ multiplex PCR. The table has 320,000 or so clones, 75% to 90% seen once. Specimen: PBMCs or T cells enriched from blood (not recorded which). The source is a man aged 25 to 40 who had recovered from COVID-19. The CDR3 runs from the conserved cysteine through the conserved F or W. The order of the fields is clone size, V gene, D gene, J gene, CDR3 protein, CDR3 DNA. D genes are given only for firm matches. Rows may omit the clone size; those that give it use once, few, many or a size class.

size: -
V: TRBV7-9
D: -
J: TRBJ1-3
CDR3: CASSLSRSSGNTIYF
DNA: TGTGCCAGCAGCCTAAGCCGTAGTTCTGGAAACACCATATATTTT

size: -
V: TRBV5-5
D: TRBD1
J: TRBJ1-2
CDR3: CASSLDPGTVYGYTF
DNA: TGTGCCAGCAGCTTGGATCCCGGGACAGTGTATGGCTACACCTTC

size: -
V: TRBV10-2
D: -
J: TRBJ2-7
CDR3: CASSESNTQQYF
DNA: TGCGCCAGCAGTGAGTCGAACACCCAGCAGTACTTC

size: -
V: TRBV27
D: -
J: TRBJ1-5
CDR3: CASSLYPNLQPQHF
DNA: TGTGCCAGCAGTTTATACCCTAACTTACAGCCCCAGCATTTT

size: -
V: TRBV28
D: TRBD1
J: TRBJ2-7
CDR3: CASSTTGGVYEQYF
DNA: TGTGCCAGCAGTACGACAGGGGGCGTTTACGAGCAGTACTTC

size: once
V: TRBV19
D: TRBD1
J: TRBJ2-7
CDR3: CASSMTRGLGEQYF
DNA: TGTGCCAGTAGTATGACCAGGGGGCTTGGGGAGCAGTACTTC

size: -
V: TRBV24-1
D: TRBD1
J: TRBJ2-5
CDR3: CATSDSGQGGGETQYF
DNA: TGTGCCACCAGTGATTCCGGACAGGGGGGTGGGGAGACCCAGTACTTC

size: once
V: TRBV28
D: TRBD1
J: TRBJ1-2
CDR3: CASTVSGGSYGYTF
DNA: TGTGCCAGCACGGTCTCAGGGGGGAGCTATGGCTACACCTTC

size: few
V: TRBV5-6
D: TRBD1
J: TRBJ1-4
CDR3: CASSWGTGEKLFF
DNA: TGTGCCAGCAGCTGGGGGACAGGAGAAAAACTGTTTTTT

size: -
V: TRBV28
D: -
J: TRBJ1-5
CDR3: CASSSKPDSNQPQHF
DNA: TGTGCCAGCAGTTCCAAGCCCGATAGCAATCAGCCCCAGCATTTT

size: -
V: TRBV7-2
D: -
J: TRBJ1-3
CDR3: CASSLIPAVDTIYF
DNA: TGTGCCAGCAGCTTAATCCCCGCCGTAGACACCATATATTTT

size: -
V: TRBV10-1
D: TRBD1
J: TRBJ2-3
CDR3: CASSVGQSTDTQYF
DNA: TGCGCCAGCAGTGTGGGACAGAGCACAGATACGCAGTATTTT

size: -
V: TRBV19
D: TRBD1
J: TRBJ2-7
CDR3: CASSIGNQGAYEQYF
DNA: TGTGCCAGTAGTATAGGTAACCAGGGGGCTTACGAGCAGTACTTC

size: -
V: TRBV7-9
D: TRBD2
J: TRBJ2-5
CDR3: CASSPRTSGGAGETQYF
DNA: TGTGCCAGCAGCCCCCGGACTAGCGGGGGGGCTGGGGAGACCCAGTACTTC

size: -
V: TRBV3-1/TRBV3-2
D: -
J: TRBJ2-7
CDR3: CASSQGQHGRGEQYF
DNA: TGTGCCAGCAGCCAAGGTCAGCACGGTCGAGGGGAGCAGTACTTC

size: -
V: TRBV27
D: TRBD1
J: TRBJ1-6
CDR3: CASSQGQGVENNSPLHF
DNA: TGTGCCAGCAGTCAGGGACAGGGAGTAGAAAATAATTCACCCCTCCACTTT

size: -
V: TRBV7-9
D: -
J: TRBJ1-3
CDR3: CASTKQRGSSGNTIYF
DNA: TGTGCCAGCACCAAGCAACGGGGATCCTCTGGAAACACCATATATTTT

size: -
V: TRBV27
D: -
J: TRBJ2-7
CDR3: CASRTRGGEQYF
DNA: TGTGCCAGCAGAACCCGAGGGGGCGAGCAGTACTTC

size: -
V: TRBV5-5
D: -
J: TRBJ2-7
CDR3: CASSLERILSYEQYF
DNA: TGTGCCAGCAGCTTGGAGCGGATCCTCTCCTACGAGCAGTACTTC

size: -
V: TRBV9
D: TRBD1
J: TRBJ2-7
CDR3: CASSVGQGGPYEQYF
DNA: TGTGCCAGCAGCGTCGGACAGGGGGGACCCTACGAGCAGTACTTC

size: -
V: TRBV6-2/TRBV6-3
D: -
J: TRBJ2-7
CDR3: CASSLDRNRNPYEQYF
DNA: TGTGCCAGCAGCCTAGACAGAAATAGGAACCCCTACGAGCAGTACTTC

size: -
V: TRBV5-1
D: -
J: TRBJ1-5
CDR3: CASSSGLGNQPQHF
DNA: TGCGCCAGCAGCAGCGGGTTGGGCAATCAGCCCCAGCATTTT

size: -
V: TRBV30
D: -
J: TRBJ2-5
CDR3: CAFSGEGGLGETQYF
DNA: TGTGCCTTCTCTGGCGAGGGAGGATTAGGAGAGACCCAGTACTTC

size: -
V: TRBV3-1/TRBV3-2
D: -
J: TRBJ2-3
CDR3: CASSPGGRTDTQYF
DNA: TGTGCCAGCAGCCCCGGGGGACGCACAGATACGCAGTATTTT

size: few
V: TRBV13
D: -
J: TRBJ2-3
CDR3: CASSGDTTDTQYF
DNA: TGTGCCAGCTCTGGAGATACCACAGATACGCAGTATTTT

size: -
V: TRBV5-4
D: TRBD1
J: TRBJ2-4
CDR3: CASSDGTGVQYF
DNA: TGTGCCAGCAGCGACGGGACAGGGGTTCAGTACTTC

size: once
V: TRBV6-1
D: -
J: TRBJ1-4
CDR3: CASSEARFATNEKLFF
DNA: TGTGCCAGCAGTGAGGCTAGATTTGCAACTAATGAAAAACTGTTTTTT

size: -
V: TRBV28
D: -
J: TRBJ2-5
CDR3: CASSTGQETQYF
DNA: TGTGCCAGCAGTACAGGACAAGAGACCCAGTACTTC

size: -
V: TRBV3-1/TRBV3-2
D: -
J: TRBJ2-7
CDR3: CASSHYGYEQYF
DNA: TGTGCCAGCAGCCACTACGGCTACGAGCAGTACTTC

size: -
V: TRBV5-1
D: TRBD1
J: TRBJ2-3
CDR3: CASSLAGGVDTQYF
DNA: TGCGCCAGCAGCTTGGCAGGGGGAGTAGATACGCAGTATTTT

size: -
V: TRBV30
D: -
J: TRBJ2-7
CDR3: CAWRSLHSYEQYF
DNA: TGTGCCTGGAGAAGCCTCCACTCCTACGAGCAGTACTTC

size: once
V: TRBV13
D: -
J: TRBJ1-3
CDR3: CASSLNAYSGNTIYF
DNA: TGTGCCAGCAGCTTAAATGCGTACTCTGGAAACACCATATATTTT

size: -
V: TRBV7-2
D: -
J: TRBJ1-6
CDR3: CASSLGVRGLGYNSPLHF
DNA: TGTGCCAGCAGCTTAGGGGTCCGGGGATTAGGATATAATTCACCCCTCCACTTT

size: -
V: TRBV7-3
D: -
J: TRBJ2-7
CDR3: CASSIRGGFHEQYF
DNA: TGTGCCAGCAGCATCCGAGGGGGTTTCCACGAGCAGTACTTC

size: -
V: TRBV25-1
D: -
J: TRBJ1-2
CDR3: CASSEFYSGYTF
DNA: TGTGCCAGCAGTGAATTTTACTCTGGCTACACCTTC

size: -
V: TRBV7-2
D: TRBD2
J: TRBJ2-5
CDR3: CASSSQRGQETQYF
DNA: TGTGCCAGCAGCTCCCAGCGGGGCCAAGAGACCCAGTACTTC

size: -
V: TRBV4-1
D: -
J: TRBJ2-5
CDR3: CASSQEGGTGTTGRETQYF
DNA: TGCGCCAGCAGCCAAGAGGGGGGAACCGGGACCACAGGTCGTGAGACCCAGTACTTC